This TCR beta chain originates from a study of cytomegalovirus exposure and HLA in healthy donors. Overall study context: Researchers found that approximately 85% of 350 to 500 genotyped donors fell within the Caucasian-associated ancestry cluster. Overall study results and limits: Most TCR sequences were rare, but some public TCRs occurred in many donors.

V was clipped by 2 bases and J by 4 bases, with 11 bases between them. Germline CDR1 is MGHDK and CDR2 is SYGVNS. The CDR3 runs to 14 residues. This clone was counted only a few times. Its matching antigen is unknown. Primers: 60 Vbeta forward and 13 Jbeta reverse. The method was immunoSEQ multiplex PCR; TCRdb's version includes in-frame clones alone and lacks a portion of them. The top ten hold approximately 1% of the sample, which has some 170,000 clones, around 76% seen once. The chain uses TRBV25-1 and TRBJ1-1; a weak D match, TRBD1 (5 bases). What was sequenced was PBMCs. This clonotype was obtained from a woman in her thirties or forties in good health and CMV-seronegative. The CDR3 coding sequence is TGTGCCAGCAGTGAACAACAGGATGGCACTGAAGCTTTCTTT. Its translation is CASSEQQDGTEAFF.